The text below deals with one TCR beta chain. Its antigen is not identified. The study amplified TCR beta CDR3 regions using RNA transcripts. A first-round RT-PCR used HTBI primers, followed by a second-round multiplex PCR. TCRdb ran MiXCR on the multiplex PCR reads and lists one entry per CDR3 protein. The sample includes about 390,000 distinct CDR3 sequences, about 18% of them seen just once. This sample was taken from a study of Graves' ophthalmopathy and Graves' hyperthyroidism. Study-level information: Peripheral blood was obtained at first diagnosis, ahead of any treatment. Study findings and constraints: It was with around 67% sensitivity and about 72% specificity that the model predicted ophthalmopathy progression. Clonotypes were expanded in thyroid at above 0.001 frequency, and most also appeared in blood.

The CDR3 contains 16 residues. Germline loops: CDR1 SGHAT, CDR2 FQNNGV. V lost 4 bases and J lost 0; bases outside the gene matches: 5. The TCR sequence derives from an adult woman with stable Graves' hyperthyroidism. V gene TRBV11-2 combines with J gene TRBJ2-7; the match to TRBD2 covers 11 bases. Specimen: peripheral blood. The CDR3 DNA sequence: TGTGCCAGCAGCTCCTACCTAGCGGGGGGCTCCTACGAGCAGTACTTC. Translation: CASSSYLAGGSYEQYF.